This is a list of T cell receptor beta chains from one sample in a study of CD8 T cells in Susac syndrome. TCRdb independently ran MiXCR on the immunoSEQ multiplex PCR reads; one entry per CDR3 protein. The sample records some 150,000 distinct CDR3 sequences, more than 85% being singletons. Sequencing was performed on CD4+ T cells from PBMCs. All receptors derive from a human donor with Susac syndrome. Both conserved end residues are part of each CDR3. D genes are given only for firm matches. Size values are once, few and many counts, or a class for expanded clones, and some rows have none.

>TRBJ1-1|NA|TRBV14|NA
TGTGCCAGCGGACAGCTGAACACTGAAGCTTTCTTT
CASGQLNTEAFF
>TRBJ2-3|NA|TRBV5-6|TRBD2
TGTGCCAGCAGCTACAGCGGGGGTCCCACAGATACGCAGTATTTT
CASSYSGGPTDTQYF
>TRBJ2-1|NA|TRBV28|NA
TGTGCCAGCAGTCCACATCAGTACAATGAGCAGTTCTTC
CASSPHQYNEQFF
>TRBJ1-1|NA|TRBV30|NA
TGTGCCTGGAGTGTACGGGCTTTACGGGGGGCTGAAGCTTTCTTT
CAWSVRALRGAEAFF
>TRBJ1-1|NA|TRBV18|NA
TGTGCCAGCTCACCAGACAGACATTCGAACACTGAAGCTTTCTTT
CASSPDRHSNTEAFF
>TRBJ1-3|NA|TRBV28|NA
TGTGCCAGCAGGGGAGACGACACCATATATTTT
CASRGDDTIYF
>TRBJ1-2|NA|TRBV19|TRBD1
TGTGCCAGTAGGGCTCCGGACAGGTCCTATGGCTACACCTTC
CASRAPDRSYGYTF
>TRBJ1-6|NA|TRBV5-1|NA
TGCGCCAGCAGCCCCGTCGGACGGGGCAGGGCGGACGGATCACCCCTCCACTTT
CASSPVGRGRADGSPLHF
>TRBJ1-2|NA|TRBV20-1|NA
TGCAGTGCTAGAGCGGACGTCCAGGGGTATGGCTACACCTTC
CSARADVQGYGYTF
>TRBJ2-7|NA|TRBV5-1|TRBD1
TGCGCCAGCAGCCCACCCGGGACAGGGTTCGAGCAGTACTTC
CASSPPGTGFEQYF
>TRBJ2-2|NA|TRBV7-2|NA
TGTGCCAGCAGCTTATCGGCTGACGCGAACACCGGGGAGCTGTTTTTT
CASSLSADANTGELFF
>TRBJ2-1|NA|TRBV29-1|TRBD2
TGCAGCGTTGAAGTCTGGCTAGCGGGAGGGCTAAATGAGCAGTTCTTC
CSVEVWLAGGLNEQFF
>TRBJ1-5|NA|TRBV3-1|NA
TGTGCCAGCAGCCAAGGCAGGGTAGTGGGCAATCAGCCCCAGCATTTT
CASSQGRVVGNQPQHF
>TRBJ2-1|NA|TRBV3-1|TRBD2
TGTGCCAGCAGCCTGACAAGCGGGGGGCCCTACAATGAGCAGTTCTTC
CASSLTSGGPYNEQFF
>TRBJ2-5|NA|TRBV29-1|TRBD1
TGCAGCGCCGCGAGCCAGGGGGCTTGGGAGACCCAGTACTTC
CSAASQGAWETQYF
>TRBJ1-1|NA|TRBV4-2|NA
TGTGCCAGCAGCCAAGAGATGGGCACTGAAGCTTTCTTT
CASSQEMGTEAFF
>TRBJ1-1|NA|TRBV20-1|NA
TGCAGTGCTAGAGATAGAGGGATTAGCACTGAAGCTTTCTTT
CSARDRGISTEAFF
>TRBJ2-5|once|TRBV7-9|TRBD2
TGTGCCAGCAGCTACGGGGAGGGGTGGACCCAGTACTTC
CASSYGEGWTQYF
>TRBJ1-6|NA|TRBV7-9|NA
TGTGCCAGCAGCTTAGACCAATATAATTCACCCCTCCACTTT
CASSLDQYNSPLHF
>TRBJ2-1|NA|TRBV28|TRBD2
TGTGCCAGCAGTTCGGGACTAGCCGGCTTGAAGTTCTTC
CASSSGLAGLKFF
>TRBJ2-5|NA|TRBV29-1|TRBD2
TGCAGCGTTTCCGGACTAGCGGGGTCCGGGTCCCAGTACTTC
CSVSGLAGSGSQYF
>TRBJ2-7|NA|TRBV30|TRBD1
TGTGCCTGGAGCGGAGGACAGGGGGCCTACGAGCAGTACTTC
CAWSGGQGAYEQYF
>TRBJ2-3|NA|TRBV14|NA
TGTGCCAGCAGCCAAGCACTCCGGGACAGCACAGATACGCAGTATTTT
CASSQALRDSTDTQYF
>TRBJ2-2|NA|TRBV30|NA
TGTGCCTGGAGGCCCCGCTTACTAGACCCTAACGCCGGGGAGCTGTTTTTT
CAWRPRLLDPNAGELFF
>TRBJ2-2|NA|TRBV5-4|NA
TGTGCCAGCAAACCGGGAGTCAACACCGGGGAGCTGTTTTTT
CASKPGVNTGELFF
>TRBJ2-5|NA|TRBV5-6|TRBD2
TGTGCCAGCAGCTACTCTGCGGGGGGGGAGACCCAGTACTTC
CASSYSAGGETQYF
>TRBJ2-3|NA|TRBV20-1|NA
TGCAGTGCCTGGGGGAGCACCGCAGATACGCAGTATTTT
CSAWGSTADTQYF
>TRBJ2-3|NA|TRBV29-1|TRBD1
TGCAGCGTCGGACAGGTTCGAGATACGCAGTATTTT
CSVGQVRDTQYF
>TRBJ2-5|NA|TRBV5-1|NA
TGCGCCAGCAGCTTGTGGGGCTTCCAAGAGACCCAGTACTTC
CASSLWGFQETQYF
>TRBJ2-7|few|TRBV20-1|TRBD2
TGCAGTGCTAGCCTAGCGGGGGGCTACGAGCAGTACTTC
CSASLAGGYEQYF
>TRBJ2-1|NA|TRBV5-4|NA
TGTGCCAGCAGCTTGGTAGCTAATGAGCAGTTCTTC
CASSLVANEQFF
>TRBJ2-1|NA|TRBV13|NA
TGTGCCAGCAGCTCTTACTTCAGCTCCTACAATGAGCAGTTCTTC
CASSSYFSSYNEQFF
>TRBJ1-1|NA|TRBV5-1|NA
TGCGCCAGCAGCTTGGGCTTCGGGAATGAAGCTTTCTTT
CASSLGFGNEAFF
>TRBJ2-1|few|TRBV7-8|NA
TGTGCCAGCAGTTCGCTAGCCAATGAGCAGTTCTTC
CASSSLANEQFF
>TRBJ2-1|NA|TRBV7-2|TRBD2
TGTGCCAGCAGGAGCGGGAGTCACTCCTACAATGAGCAGTTCTTC
CASRSGSHSYNEQFF
>TRBJ2-5|NA|TRBV30|NA
TGTGCCTGGAGGACGACAGGTGGTGGTGAGACCCAGTACTTC
CAWRTTGGGETQYF
>TRBJ2-1|few|TRBV3-1|TRBD2
TGTGCCAGCAGCCAAGGGCTAGCGGAATACAATGAGCAGTTCTTC
CASSQGLAEYNEQFF
>TRBJ2-3|NA|TRBV19|NA
TGTGCCAGTGGGGAACAGGGCCTCAACACAGATACGCAGTATTTT
CASGEQGLNTDTQYF
>TRBJ2-7|NA|TRBV11-1|NA
TGTGCCAGCAGCTTAGGCGGGATCTACGAGCAGTACTTC
CASSLGGIYEQYF
>TRBJ2-5|NA|TRBV20-1|TRBD2
TGCAGTGCTAGAGATCTAGCGGGGGGACAAGAGACCCAGTACTTC
CSARDLAGGQETQYF
>TRBJ2-7|NA|TRBV21-1|NA
TGTGCCAGCAGCCAGGGGGCGGCGGGAGTCTGGGAGCAGTACTTC
CASSQGAAGVWEQYF
>TRBJ2-3|NA|TRBV15|NA
TGTGCCACCAGCAGAGATCCCCTGAACACAGATACGCAGTATTTT
CATSRDPLNTDTQYF
>TRBJ1-2|once|TRBV28|TRBD1
TGTGCCAGCCACCAGGGGGACTATGGCTACACCTTC
CASHQGDYGYTF
>TRBJ2-3|NA|TRBV7-9|NA
TGTGCCAGCAGCCCGACCATCTCTAGCACAGATACGCAGTATTTT
CASSPTISSTDTQYF
>TRBJ2-2|NA|TRBV29-1|NA
TGCAGCGCAGCGAACAGGGTGACCGGGGAGCTGTTTTTT
CSAANRVTGELFF
>TRBJ1-1|NA|TRBV30|NA
TGTGCCTGGAGTTTCACAGACATGAACACTGAAGCTTTCTTT
CAWSFTDMNTEAFF
>TRBJ1-6|NA|TRBV20-1|NA
TGCAGTGCTAGAACCGGCGGGGCAGGGAGCTCCTATAATTCACCCCTCCACTTT
CSARTGGAGSSYNSPLHF
>TRBJ1-5|once|TRBV9|NA
TGTGCCAGCGGGGGGTACGGTCAGCCCCAGCATTTT
CASGGYGQPQHF
>TRBJ1-1|few|TRBV7-8|NA
TGTGCCAGCAGCTTAGGAGCGGTAGGTGAAGCTTTCTTT
CASSLGAVGEAFF
>TRBJ1-1|NA|TRBV20-1|NA
TGCAGTGCTAGAGAGGACTCCGGAGGGAACACTGAAGCTTTCTTT
CSAREDSGGNTEAFF
>TRBJ1-5|NA|TRBV30|NA
TGTGCCTGGAGTGTAACAGGAAATCAGCCCCAGCATTTT
CAWSVTGNQPQHF
>TRBJ1-6|NA|TRBV7-3|NA
TGTGCCAGCAGCCCCCAGGCCTTGGGACCCCTCCACTTT
CASSPQALGPLHF
>TRBJ2-3|NA|TRBV9|TRBD2
TGTGCCAGCAGCACGGGACTAGCGGGCACAGATACGCAGTATTTT
CASSTGLAGTDTQYF
>TRBJ2-1|NA|TRBV20-1|NA
TGCAGTGCTAGGGTGTCGTACGAGGGAAATGAGCAGTTCTTC
CSARVSYEGNEQFF